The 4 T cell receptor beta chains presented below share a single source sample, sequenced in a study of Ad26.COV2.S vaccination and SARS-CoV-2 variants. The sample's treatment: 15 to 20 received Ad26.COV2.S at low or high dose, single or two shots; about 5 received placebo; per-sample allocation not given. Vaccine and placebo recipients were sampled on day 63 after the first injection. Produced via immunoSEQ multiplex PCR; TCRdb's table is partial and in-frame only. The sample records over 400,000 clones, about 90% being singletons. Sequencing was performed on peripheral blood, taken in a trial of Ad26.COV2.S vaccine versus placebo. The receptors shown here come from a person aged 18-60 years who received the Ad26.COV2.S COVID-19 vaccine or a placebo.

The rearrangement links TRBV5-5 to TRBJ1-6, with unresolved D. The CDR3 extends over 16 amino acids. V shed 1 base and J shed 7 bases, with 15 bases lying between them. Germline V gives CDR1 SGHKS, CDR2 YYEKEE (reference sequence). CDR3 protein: CASSLFAWSENSPLHF. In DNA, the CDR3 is TGTGCCAGCAGCTTGTTTGCTTGGTCAGAGAATTCACCCCTCCACTTT. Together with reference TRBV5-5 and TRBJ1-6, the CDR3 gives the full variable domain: DAGVTQSPTHLIKTRGQQVTLRCSPISGHKSVSWYQQVLGQGPQFIFQYYEKEERGRGNFPDRFSARQFPNYSSELNVNALLLGDSALYLCASSLFAWSENSPLHFGNGTRLTVT.

The CDR3 DNA follows: TGTGCCAGCAGCTTGGGACGGTACGGGGAGCTGTTTTTT. This codes for CASSLGRYGELFF. This rearrangement joins TRBV5-5 to TRBJ2-2; D gene unclear. CDR3 length equals 13 residues. V was trimmed by 0 bases and J by 7 bases, leaving 7 bases between them. The germline CDR1 and CDR2 sequences are SGHKS and YYEKEE (reference sequence). The full variable domain, with the rest looked up from reference TRBV5-5 and TRBJ2-2, is DAGVTQSPTHLIKTRGQQVTLRCSPISGHKSVSWYQQVLGQGPQFIFQYYEKEERGRGNFPDRFSARQFPNYSSELNVNALLLGDSALYLCASSLGRYGELFFGEGSRLTVL.

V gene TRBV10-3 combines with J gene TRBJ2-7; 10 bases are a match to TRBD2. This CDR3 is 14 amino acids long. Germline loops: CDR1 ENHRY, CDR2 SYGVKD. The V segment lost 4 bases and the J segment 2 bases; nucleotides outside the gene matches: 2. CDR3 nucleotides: TGTGCCATCAGTGCGGGACTAGCGACCTACGAGCAGTACTTC. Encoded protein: CAISAGLATYEQYF.

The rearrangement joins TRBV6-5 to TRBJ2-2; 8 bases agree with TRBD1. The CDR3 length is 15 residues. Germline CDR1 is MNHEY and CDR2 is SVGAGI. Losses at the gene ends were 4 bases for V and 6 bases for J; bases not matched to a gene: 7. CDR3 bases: TGTGCCAGCAGTTCCCGACAGGGGTTGGCCGGGGAGCTGTTTTTT. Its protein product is CASSSRQGLAGELFF.